This is a list of T cell receptor beta chains from one sample in a study of cytomegalovirus exposure and HLA in healthy donors. TCRdb keeps only in-frame clones here, not all; method: immunoSEQ multiplex PCR. The data contain 94,000 or so clones, 60% to 80% of them singletons. Sequencing was carried out using PBMCs. The receptors here all came from a man aged 60 to 75 in good health and CMV-seronegative. CDR3s include the opening cysteine and the closing phenylalanine or tryptophan. The D gene is left open where the match is weak. Clone size is not always given. Where it is, it says once, few, many or a class for expanded clones.

j_gene,d_gene,v_gene,abundance,CDR3aa,CDR3nt
TRBJ1-2,-,TRBV19,-,CASSGPNYGYTF,TGTGCCAGTAGTGGCCCGAACTATGGCTACACCTTC
TRBJ2-5,TRBD2,TRBV7-9,-,CASSRALAGYQETQYF,TGTGCCAGCAGCCGAGCACTAGCGGGGTATCAAGAGACCCAGTACTTC
TRBJ2-7,-,TRBV7-2,-,CASSLPGGSYEQYF,TGTGCCAGCAGCTTACCAGGGGGGTCCTACGAGCAGTACTTC
TRBJ2-1,TRBD1,TRBV5-4,-,CASSLGGGPYNEQFF,TGTGCCAGCAGCTTGGGAGGGGGCCCCTACAATGAGCAGTTCTTC
TRBJ1-5,TRBD1,TRBV5-1,-,CASRPGTVENQPQHF,TGCGCCAGCAGGCCTGGGACAGTAGAAAATCAGCCCCAGCATTTT
TRBJ2-1,TRBD2,TRBV6-4,-,CASSDSMWTSGRANSEFF,TGTGCCAGCAGTGACTCGATGTGGACTAGCGGGAGGGCCAATAGTGAGTTCTTC
TRBJ2-1,-,TRBV5-1,-,CASSLASYNEQFF,TGCGCCAGCAGCTTGGCCTCGTACAATGAGCAGTTCTTC
TRBJ1-5,-,TRBV6-1,-,CASSGQGDQPQHF,TGTGCCAGCAGTGGGCAGGGCGATCAGCCCCAGCATTTT
TRBJ2-6,-,TRBV6-1,-,CASSEGNIRSGANVLTF,TGTGCCAGCAGTGAAGGCAACATCCGCTCTGGGGCCAACGTCCTGACTTTC
TRBJ1-4,TRBD1,TRBV4-1,-,CASSQPLSGPGGKLFF,TGCGCCAGCAGCCAGCCCCTAAGCGGGCCAGGGGGGAAACTGTTTTTT
TRBJ1-5,-,TRBV29-1,-,CSVEQGRDQPQHF,TGCAGCGTTGAGCAGGGTAGAGATCAGCCCCAGCATTTT
TRBJ2-2,TRBD1,TRBV6-1,-,CASLLNRGDTGELFF,TGTGCCAGCCTTCTGAACAGGGGGGATACCGGGGAGCTGTTTTTT
TRBJ1-4,-,TRBV5-1,few,CASRTTENEKLFF,TGCGCCAGCAGGACCACAGAGAATGAAAAACTGTTTTTT
TRBJ2-1,-,TRBV2,-,CASSDLQNQNNEQFF,TGTGCCAGCAGCGATCTACAGAACCAAAACAATGAGCAGTTCTTC